This TCR beta chain was documented in a study of blood T cells in healthy people across ages. Study summary: Template switching caught about one barcoded beta molecule for each two T cells. Notes on the study in general: PBMC samples, being unsorted, prevented any conclusive comparison of naive and antigen-experienced cells.

On this clonotype: Its antigen is unidentified.

The germline gives CDR1 MDHEN, CDR2 SYDVKM. Trimming removed 5 bases at V and 3 bases at J, with 7 bases between. The CDR3 covers 12 residues. Using a J-beta primer mix together with a sample-barcoded 5' primer, a second PCR was run for about 7 to 12 cycles. All samples gave at least 2.5 million CDR3-containing paired-end reads. Via MiXCR, TCRdb re-called the 5' RACE reads, giving one row per CDR3 protein. Of some 670,000 distinct CDR3 sequences listed, over 40% were seen once; the top ten hold 13%. V usage is TRBV28 and J usage is TRBJ1-2; D is uncertain. This TCR was recovered from a woman older than 75 in good health. Sequenced material: blood. CDR3 bases: TGTGCCAGCAGTAGGCAATACTATGGCTACACCTTC. Amino acid sequence: CASSRQYYGYTF.